This T cell receptor beta chain was recovered during a study of CD8 T cells in ankylosing spondylitis. Overall study findings and caveats: The authors reported significant enrichment of disease-linked clones in matched ankylosing spondylitis synovial fluid.

Each CDR3 protein is one row after TCRdb ran MiXCR on the 5' RACE reads. The data hold around 210,000 distinct CDR3 sequences, with 8% to 10% observed a single time. This clonotype has only a few counts. Antigen: not known. Germline V gene lookup returns CDR1 MNHEY and CDR2 SMNVEV (reference sequence). With V trimmed by 2 bases and J by 2 bases, 3 bases remained unmatched. The CDR3 has 15 amino acids. Sequencing used blood, either unsorted or a sorted T cell fraction (not recorded which). This TCR derives from a female donor with ankylosing spondylitis or in good health (not recorded which). The gene calls are TRBV27 and TRBJ2-5; 9 bases map to TRBD1. The CDR3 protein is CASSLGTGMQETQYF. The CDR3 DNA follows: TGTGCCAGCAGTTTAGGGACAGGGATGCAAGAGACCCAGTACTTC.